This TCR beta chain was sequenced in a study of identical twins. Study results and limitations: Beta clonotypes that were abundant in cord blood contained fewer insertions, a pattern absent from memory repertoires. Analyses of zero insertions could be partly confounded by invariant MAIT and iNKT cells.

Template switching, a step in the protocol, added a universal primer site, and cDNA carried unique molecular identifiers. One entry per CDR3 protein, called by TCRdb with MiXCR from the 5' RACE reads. The data contain under 1 million distinct CDR3 sequences, approximately 13% of them singletons. This clonotype was observed a handful of times. Its specificity is unknown. Trimming removed 3 bases at V and 4 bases at J, with 10 bases between. This CDR3 is built from 15 residues. These same data were also listed under a study on yellow fever vaccine responses in identical twins.

The sequenced sample consisted of PBMCs. The TCR was taken from a woman under 30 in good health. This chain uses TRBV12-3 or TRBV12-4 with TRBJ1-6; D uncertain. CDR3 in amino acids: CASSLRASYNSPLHF. The DNA for the CDR3 is TGTGCCAGCAGTTTGAGGGCGAGTTATAATTCACCCCTCCACTTT.